This T cell receptor beta chain emerged from a study of regulatory T cells in long-lasting Graves disease. Documented time point: persistent/refractory GD, antithyroid drugs over 5 years with positive TRAb. Extracted RNA from PBMCs served as the source of the TCR library. To make TCR beta libraries, researchers used iRepertoire HTBI primers and Arm-PCR of CDR3 regions. Each CDR3 protein is one row after TCRdb ran MiXCR on the multiplex PCR reads. This sample carries 700,000 or so distinct CDR3 sequences, 30% of them seen once, and the ten largest clones take roughly 41%. There are 15 residues in the CDR3. V lost 4 bases and J 5 bases, leaving 15 bases between the germline ends.

This clonotype was obtained from a female donor with Graves disease. Material: peripheral blood mononuclear cells (PBMCs), obtained when the disease was refractory, from a patient treated with antithyroid drugs. V is TRBV12-3 or TRBV12-4 and J is TRBJ1-5; TRBD1 is a possible D gene (5 bases). This CDR3 is CASSWGQGAYQPQHF. CDR3 sequence (DNA): TGTGCCAGCAGTTGGGGTCAGGGTGCCTATCAGCCCCAGCATTTT.